Below are 20 T cell receptor beta chains sequenced from a single sample in a study of shared T cell receptors in the human thymus. Data came from immunoSEQ multiplex PCR; TCRdb stores just in-frame clones and leaves some out. The sample records over 650,000 clones, around 87% being singletons. These records were also assigned to another study, of human thymus T cells.

The sample comprised thymocytes. The receptors were gathered from a boy in the first two years of life with a congenital heart defect.

This clone was found a few times. CDR3 in amino acids: CASSLAGNPSGNTIYF. In DNA, the CDR3 is TGTGCCAGCAGCTTGGCAGGCAATCCCTCTGGAAACACCATATATTTT. V and J are TRBV5-6 and TRBJ1-3; unclear D gene. Trimming left V 0 bases short and J 0 bases short, with 10 bases between. The germline CDR1 and CDR2 sequences are SGHDT and YYEEEE. The CDR3 is 16 residues long. The variable domain in full, completed from reference TRBV5-6 and TRBJ1-3, reads DAGVTQSPTHLIKTRGQQVTLRCSPKSGHDTVSWYQQALGQGPQFIFQYYEEEERQRGNFPDRFSGHQFPNYSSELNVNALLLGDSALYLCASSLAGNPSGNTIYFGEGSWLTVV.

The J gene is TRBJ1-1, the V gene TRBV21-1; the D call TRBD1 from the table was never checked on the DNA. TRBV21-1 represents a pseudogene. There are 19 residues in the CDR3. In nucleotides, the CDR3 is TGTGCCAGCAGCAAAAAACTACTTTGGGACAGGGCGGGTAACACTGAAGCTTTCTTT. Amino acid sequence: CASSKKLLWDRAGNTEAFF.

The chain employs TRBV27 and TRBJ2-1; D is possibly TRBD1 (6 bases). Trimming left V 5 bases short and J 0 bases short, with 14 bases between. Germline CDR1 and CDR2: MNHEY and SMNVEV (reference sequence). The length of the CDR3 is 16 residues. The CDR3 sequence: CASSTRGFGSYNEQFF. CDR3 sequence (DNA): TGTGCCAGCAGTACCAGGGGATTTGGCTCCTACAATGAGCAGTTCTTC.

CDR3 in DNA: TGTGCCAGCAGTTACTCGCCCGGGTTCGACACTGAAGCTTTCTTT. Translation gives CASSYSPGFDTEAFF. The chain joins TRBV6-5 to TRBJ1-1, with D uncertain. The CDR3 runs 15 residues. The V end was cut by 0 bases, the J end by 3 bases, with 11 bases between. CDR1 and CDR2 from the germline V gene are MNHEY and SVGAGI.

Notes on this clone: The sample has other DNA sequences that encode this CDR3 too. This sequence joins TRBV6-5 and TRBJ1-6; D uncertain. The length of the CDR3 is 16 residues. Between the trimmed V and J ends, which lost 6 bases and 0 bases, there was a span of 12 bases. CDR1 MNHEY and CDR2 SVGAGI come from the germline V gene. CDR3 region: CASSYRKSSYNSPLHF. In DNA, the CDR3 is TGTGCCAGCAGCTACCGTAAGAGCTCCTATAATTCACCCCTCCACTTT.

The table lists this clone with a count of one. The rearrangement uses TRBV25-1 and TRBJ1-5; 8 positions agree with TRBD1. The CDR3 length is 14 residues. V gave up 4 bases and J gave up 6 bases; unmatched junction bases: 5. Per the germline V gene, CDR1 is MGHDK and CDR2 is SYGVNS. The CDR3 coding sequence is TGTGCCAGCAGTGGGACAGGGCTGGCTCAGCCCCAGCATTTT. It yields the protein CASSGTGLAQPQHF.

The chain combines TRBV2 with TRBJ2-3, with 9 nucleotides matching TRBD2. V lost 5 bases and J lost 1; bases outside the gene matches: 4. CDR3 size: 15 residues. Germline V gene data show CDR1 as SNHLY and CDR2 as FYNNEI. Written as DNA, the CDR3 is TGTGCCAGCAGTTACCAGCGGGGGGGCACAGATACGCAGTATTTT. It specifies CASSYQRGGTDTQYF.

The chain uses TRBV2 and TRBJ2-7; D perhaps matches TRBD2 (6 bases). The length of the CDR3 is 18 residues. Trimming removed 0 bases at V and 2 bases at J, with 20 bases between. In germline, CDR1 is SNHLY, CDR2 FYNNEI. The CDR3 here is CASSEALRGAGPTYEQYF. CDR3 bases: TGTGCCAGCAGTGAAGCGCTTCGTGGTGCGGGGCCGACCTACGAGCAGTACTTC. The full variable domain, rest sourced from reference TRBV2 and TRBJ2-7, is EPEVTQTPSHQVTQMGQEVILRCVPISNHLYFYWYRQILGQKVEFLVSFYNNEISEKSEIFDDQFSVERPDGSNFTLKIRSTKLEDSAMYFCASSEALRGAGPTYEQYFGPGTRLTVT.

This chain links TRBV6-1 with TRBJ2-7; 12 nucleotides align to TRBD2. Germline V gene data show CDR1 as MNHNS and CDR2 as SASEGT. The CDR3 totals 15 residues. V was clipped by 6 bases and J by 3 bases; unmatched bases: 6. CDR3 DNA: TGTGCCAGCAGGGGCCTAGCGGGAGGGCTCTACGAGCAGTACTTC. Amino acid sequence: CASRGLAGGLYEQYF.

This chain uses TRBV29-1 with TRBJ2-1; the D is unclear. The CDR3 runs 11 residues. Germline V CDR1 and CDR2: SQVTM, ANQGSEA. Trimming took off 7 bases at V and 2 bases at J, with 6 bases between the two ends. This CDR3 is CSADTYNEQFF. The CDR3 DNA reads TGCAGCGCCGACACCTACAATGAGCAGTTCTTC.

The chain recombines TRBV11-2 with TRBJ2-5; 9 bases are shared with TRBD2. The junction had 19 bases not matched to a gene; V was cut back by 5 bases and J by 6 bases. The CDR3 runs 18 residues. Germline V lookup: CDR1 SGHAT, CDR2 FQNNGV. CDR3 sequence (DNA): TGTGCCAGCAGCCTCCGCGCTTCCGTGACTAGCGGATGGAAGACCCAGTACTTC. The encoded protein is CASSLRASVTSGWKTQYF. The complete variable domain, with remaining parts taken from reference TRBV11-2 and TRBJ2-5, reads EAGVAQSPRYKIIEKRQSVAFWCNPISGHATLYWYQQILGQGPKLLIQFQNNGVVDDSQLPKDRFSAERLKGVDSTLKIQPAKLEDSAVYLCASSLRASVTSGWKTQYFGPGTRLLVL.

The rearrangement joins TRBV20-1 to TRBJ1-4; D remains unclear. The CDR3 runs to 11 residues. The ends were cut back, 3 bases at V and 14 bases at J, with 13 bases in the middle. Germline CDR1 and CDR2: DFQATT and SNEGSKA (reference sequence). CDR3: CSASTVPRLFF. CDR3 DNA sequence: TGCAGTGCTAGTACCGTCCCCAGGCTGTTTTTT.

In nucleotides, the CDR3 is TGTGCCAGCAGCAAAGGGGCGAGTCTTTCACCCCTCCACTTT. This translates into CASSKGASLSPLHF. The chain combines TRBV7-6 with TRBJ1-6, with a possible D match to TRBD1 (5 bases). Trimming took 5 bases from V and 9 from J, leaving 14 bases between them. From germline, CDR1 is SGHVS and CDR2 FNYEAQ. The CDR3 totals 14 residues.

The chain carries TRBV5-4 and TRBJ2-5, with 7 nucleotides matching TRBD1. The J segment lost 3 bases and the V segment lost 5 bases, leaving 4 bases of the junction unmatched. The CDR3 is 13 residues long. Germline V gives CDR1 SGHNT, CDR2 YYREEE (reference sequence). CDR3 nucleotides: TGTGCCAGCAGGGTCGACAGGGAAGAGACCCAGTACTTC. Residues: CASRVDREETQYF.

Remarks on this clone: Other DNA sequences in the same sample also yield this CDR3. The chain links TRBV4-3 to TRBJ1-5, with a possible D match to TRBD1 (5 bases). V gave up 1 base and J gave up 4 bases, with 8 bases separating them. Germline CDR1 and CDR2: LGHNA and YSLEER. This CDR3 contains 14 residues. CDR3 DNA sequence: TGCGCCAGCAGCCAAGGTCAGGGAAATCAGCCCCAGCATTTT. This translates into CASSQGQGNQPQHF.

The genes are TRBV30 and TRBJ1-1; no clear D. The germline V gene encodes CDR1 GTSNPN and CDR2 SVGIG (reference sequence). V gave up 0 bases and J gave up 3 bases, with 17 bases separating them. The CDR3 has 16 residues. The DNA for the CDR3 is TGTGCCTGGAGTGTACTCTTTGGGGAGGAGGACACTGAAGCTTTCTTT. Translated: CAWSVLFGEEDTEAFF.

The V gene is TRBV19, the J gene TRBJ1-2; 8 bases are shared with TRBD1. CDR1 and CDR2 from the germline V gene are LNHDA and SQIVND (reference sequence). The V segment lost 0 bases and the J segment 6 bases; nucleotides outside the gene matches: 12. This CDR3 comprises 17 residues. The CDR3 sequence: CASSIDTEGTGYDGYTF. For the CDR3, the DNA is TGTGCCAGTAGTATAGATACGGAGGGGACAGGTTATGATGGCTACACCTTC.

The chain recombines TRBV4-3 with TRBJ1-3; the match to TRBD1 covers 7 bases. The germline V gene has CDR1 LGHNA and CDR2 YSLEER. The CDR3 runs 20 residues. Unmatched junction bases numbered 16, after V lost 2 bases and J lost 0 bases. For the CDR3, the DNA is TGCGCCAGCAGCCAAATTGGGACAGCCCCAAGACGACTCTCTGGAAACACCATATATTTT. This sequence encodes CASSQIGTAPRRLSGNTIYF.

This chain uses TRBV19 with TRBJ2-1; 14 nucleotides line up with TRBD2. After removal of 1 base from V and 9 bases from J, the junction contained 11 bases not matched to a gene. Germline assignment: CDR1 LNHDA and CDR2 SQIVND (reference sequence). The CDR3 is made up of 18 amino acids. The CDR3 is CASSIGLAGGMYRSEQFF. CDR3 sequence (DNA): TGTGCCAGTAGTATAGGACTAGCGGGAGGGATGTACAGGAGTGAGCAGTTCTTC.

The J gene is TRBJ2-7, the V gene TRBV6-5; no reliable D call. Germline values: CDR1 MNHEY, CDR2 SVGAGI. Deletions cut 0 bases from V and 7 bases from J, with 16 bases between. This CDR3 has 15 residues. The CDR3 coding sequence is TGTGCCAGCAGTTACTCGCCGGAGCCCCCACCGGAGCAGTACTTC. Its translation: CASSYSPEPPPEQYF.